What follows describes a single T cell receptor beta chain. This entry comes from a study of CD8+CD57+ T cells in acquired aplastic anemia. Profiles of TCR beta VDJ and CDR3 were generated from a genomic DNA template. MiXCR, run by TCRdb on the reads, gives a single entry per CDR3 protein. The data show around 220,000 distinct CDR3 sequences, roughly 50% seen once. It was patients with CD8+CD57+ cell expansion by flow cytometry who were chosen for sequencing. Sequenced material: sorted CD4+, CD8+, or CD8+CD57+ T cells (not recorded which) from PBMCs. The source is a human donor with aplastic anemia.

This CDR3 reads CASSLGVGAQHF. The DNA of the CDR3 is TGTGCCAGCAGCTTAGGAGTTGGAGCCCAGCATTTT. The rearrangement joins TRBV7-2 to TRBJ1-5; no clear D. CDR3 length: 12 residues. Germline V gives CDR1 SGHTA, CDR2 FQGNSA. V was pared by 1 base and J by 11 bases, with 9 bases between.